This T cell receptor (beta chain) was captured in a study of identical twins. Broader study findings: When twins shared out-of-frame alpha sequences, those sequences had excess low generation probability.

Template switching added a universal primer site; cDNA carried unique molecular identifiers. TCRdb itself ran the 5' RACE reads through MiXCR, one entry per CDR3 protein. The table has some 590,000 distinct CDR3 sequences, 7.5% to 10% seen once. With respect to this clonotype: Its antigen is not known.

The same data also contributed to another study, on yellow fever vaccine responses in identical twins.

Sample: PBMCs. The TCR was taken from a woman in her late teens or twenties in good health.

CDR3 sequence reads: CASSQAPGQGYHEQYF. The CDR3 bases are TGCGCCAGCAGCCAAGCCCCGGGACAGGGGTACCACGAGCAGTACTTC. V and J are TRBV4-1 and TRBJ2-7; 10 bases match TRBD1. The CDR3 covers 16 residues. Germline trimming cut 1 base from V and 5 bases from J; bases unmatched to any gene: 8. Germline lookup yields CDR1 MGHRA and CDR2 YSYEKL.